This TCR beta chain stems from a study of blood T cells in healthy people across ages. The overall study: Per every two T cells, about one barcoded beta molecule was captured by template switching.

It was with a sample-barcoded 5' primer and a J-beta primer mix that a second PCR of roughly 7 to 12 cycles was run. One entry per CDR3 protein results from TCRdb running MiXCR on the 5' RACE reads. The table has 1.5 million to 2 million distinct CDR3 sequences, approximately 28% seen once; the top ten hold 7.7%. Germline V gives CDR1 SGHDT, CDR2 YYEEEE. The CDR3 sequence is 14 residues long. V lost 0 bases and J lost 5, with 11 bases in between. This sequence was found in a woman in her twenties or thirties in good health. The chain carries TRBV5-6 and TRBJ1-2, with D maybe TRBD1 (5 bases). Sequenced: blood. CDR3 DNA sequence: TGTGCCAGCAGCTTGGAGGGGCTCCTTTATGGCTACACCTTC. Translated, it gives CASSLEGLLYGYTF.